A selection of T cell receptor beta chains follows, all from one sample in a study of T-cell memory formation after mild COVID-19. From the 5' RACE reads, TCRdb called clonotypes with MiXCR, one entry per CDR3 protein. Among roughly 450,000 distinct CDR3 sequences listed, over 15% were seen once. Sequencing was performed on PBMCs or a T cell subset sorted from them (not recorded which). The receptors shown here come from an adult woman who had mild COVID-19 (a few samples of this study predate the infection). Cell type and time point are not known. Both conserved end residues are part of each CDR3. A D gene is named only where the DNA matches it firmly. Size is omitted from some rows. Given values are once, few, many or a class for expanded clones.

CDR3aa: CATSELGQDYGYTF
CDR3nt: TGTGCCACCAGTGAACTGGGACAGGACTATGGCTACACCTTC
d_gene: TRBD1
v_gene: TRBV24-1
abundance: few
j_gene: TRBJ1-2

CDR3aa: CASSLGLMRGVDNEQFF
CDR3nt: TGCGCCAGCAGCTTGGGTTTGATGCGGGGGGTCGACAATGAGCAGTTCTTC
d_gene: TRBD2
v_gene: TRBV5-1
abundance: few
j_gene: TRBJ2-1

CDR3aa: CSAQTSRGETQYF
CDR3nt: TGCAGTGCCCAGACTAGCAGGGGGGAGACCCAGTACTTC
d_gene: NA
v_gene: TRBV20-1
abundance: NA
j_gene: TRBJ2-5

CDR3aa: CSVGQGDQPQHF
CDR3nt: TGCAGCGTTGGGCAAGGGGATCAGCCCCAGCATTTT
d_gene: NA
v_gene: TRBV29-1
abundance: few
j_gene: TRBJ1-5

CDR3aa: CASRLGTGGYYGYTF
CDR3nt: TGTGCCAGCAGATTAGGGACAGGGGGATACTATGGCTACACCTTC
d_gene: TRBD1
v_gene: TRBV12-3/TRBV12-4
abundance: NA
j_gene: TRBJ1-2

CDR3aa: CASSFAGGISYEQYF
CDR3nt: TGCGCCAGCAGCTTCGCAGGGGGCATCTCCTACGAGCAGTACTTC
d_gene: TRBD1
v_gene: TRBV5-1
abundance: NA
j_gene: TRBJ2-7

CDR3aa: CASAMDRTNTGELFF
CDR3nt: TGTGCCAGCGCGATGGACAGGACCAACACCGGGGAGCTGTTTTTT
d_gene: TRBD1
v_gene: TRBV7-2
abundance: few
j_gene: TRBJ2-2

CDR3aa: CASSAGAASGSPNF
CDR3nt: TGTGCCAGCAGCGCAGGCGCGGCTAGCGGGAGTCCCAACTTC
d_gene: TRBD2
v_gene: TRBV9
abundance: NA
j_gene: TRBJ2-7

CDR3aa: CASSSQRGTEAFF
CDR3nt: TGTGCCAGCAGCTCCCAAAGGGGCACTGAAGCTTTCTTT
d_gene: NA
v_gene: TRBV7-6
abundance: few
j_gene: TRBJ1-1

CDR3aa: CASRRTSGTGNEQFF
CDR3nt: TGTGCCAGCAGAAGGACTAGCGGGACGGGGAATGAGCAGTTCTTC
d_gene: TRBD2
v_gene: TRBV6-1
abundance: few
j_gene: TRBJ2-1

CDR3aa: CSAPGQGPGANVLTF
CDR3nt: TGCAGTGCCCCGGGACAGGGACCTGGGGCCAACGTCCTGACTTTC
d_gene: TRBD1
v_gene: TRBV20-1
abundance: NA
j_gene: TRBJ2-6

CDR3aa: CASSFDRDGASGYTF
CDR3nt: TGCGCCAGCAGCTTCGACAGAGATGGGGCCAGTGGCTACACCTTC
d_gene: NA
v_gene: TRBV5-1
abundance: few
j_gene: TRBJ1-2

CDR3aa: CASSSDSYGYTF
CDR3nt: TGCGCCAGCAGCTCCGACAGCTATGGCTACACCTTC
d_gene: NA
v_gene: TRBV5-1
abundance: NA
j_gene: TRBJ1-2

CDR3aa: CATSGAGNEQFF
CDR3nt: TGTGCCACCAGTGGAGCGGGAAATGAGCAGTTCTTC
d_gene: TRBD2
v_gene: TRBV24-1
abundance: few
j_gene: TRBJ2-1

CDR3aa: CSDYQNSAETQYF
CDR3nt: TGCAGTGACTACCAGAATAGTGCGGAGACCCAGTACTTC
d_gene: NA
v_gene: TRBV20-1
abundance: NA
j_gene: TRBJ2-5

CDR3aa: CASSQDKKFRLGSSNEQFF
CDR3nt: TGCGCCAGCAGCCAAGATAAGAAATTTCGGCTAGGAAGTAGCAATGAGCAGTTCTTC
d_gene: NA
v_gene: TRBV4-3
abundance: NA
j_gene: TRBJ2-1

CDR3aa: CASSLGPTNEQFF
CDR3nt: TGCGCCAGCAGCTTGGGACCGACCAATGAGCAGTTCTTC
d_gene: NA
v_gene: TRBV5-1
abundance: few
j_gene: TRBJ2-1

CDR3aa: CASSLGGREKTQYF
CDR3nt: TGTGCCAGCAGCCTAGGGGGGAGGGAGAAGACCCAGTACTTC
d_gene: NA
v_gene: TRBV7-3
abundance: NA
j_gene: TRBJ2-5

CDR3aa: CSASDRASYNEQFF
CDR3nt: TGCAGCGCGAGTGACCGTGCATCCTACAATGAGCAGTTCTTC
d_gene: NA
v_gene: TRBV29-1
abundance: many
j_gene: TRBJ2-1

CDR3aa: CASSYVGTDTQYF
CDR3nt: TGTGCCAGCAGTTACGTTGGCACAGATACGCAGTATTTT
d_gene: NA
v_gene: TRBV6-5
abundance: NA
j_gene: TRBJ2-3

CDR3aa: CASSLQGAEGIGYTF
CDR3nt: TGTGCCAGCAGCCTACAGGGGGCAGAAGGTATCGGCTACACCTTC
d_gene: TRBD1
v_gene: TRBV12-3/TRBV12-4
abundance: few
j_gene: TRBJ1-2

CDR3aa: CASSPLTSFIDEQYF
CDR3nt: TGTGCCAGCTCACCACTCACTAGCTTCATCGACGAGCAGTACTTC
d_gene: NA
v_gene: TRBV18
abundance: NA
j_gene: TRBJ2-7

CDR3aa: CASSQGYLVTGNTGELFF
CDR3nt: TGCGCCAGCAGCCAAGGTTACCTGGTCACAGGAAACACCGGGGAGCTGTTTTTT
d_gene: NA
v_gene: TRBV4-1
abundance: NA
j_gene: TRBJ2-2

CDR3aa: CASSLTSTGDTQYF
CDR3nt: TGTGCCAGCAGCCTTACTTCAACGGGAGATACGCAGTATTTT
d_gene: NA
v_gene: TRBV7-2
abundance: NA
j_gene: TRBJ2-3

CDR3aa: CASSQGQALLETQYF
CDR3nt: TGTGCCAGCAGCCAAGGGCAGGCCCTCCTAGAGACCCAGTACTTC
d_gene: NA
v_gene: TRBV3-1
abundance: few
j_gene: TRBJ2-5

CDR3aa: CASSAQRAGLAKNIQYF
CDR3nt: TGTGCCAGTAGTGCCCAACGCGCGGGACTAGCCAAAAACATTCAGTACTTC
d_gene: NA
v_gene: TRBV19
abundance: NA
j_gene: TRBJ2-4

CDR3aa: CASSDRVLAGGTNTGELFF
CDR3nt: TGTGCCAGCAGTGACCGGGTACTAGCGGGAGGAACCAACACCGGGGAGCTGTTTTTT
d_gene: TRBD2
v_gene: TRBV25-1
abundance: many
j_gene: TRBJ2-2

CDR3aa: CASSYSSKAPVPSIPSETQYF
CDR3nt: TGTGCCAGCAGTTACTCGAGTAAAGCGCCGGTGCCTAGCATCCCGTCGGAGACCCAGTACTTC
d_gene: NA
v_gene: TRBV6-7
abundance: NA
j_gene: TRBJ2-5

CDR3aa: CASSLNGAEAFF
CDR3nt: TGTGCCAGCAGCTTAAACGGAGCTGAAGCTTTCTTT
d_gene: NA
v_gene: TRBV7-3
abundance: NA
j_gene: TRBJ1-1

CDR3aa: CASSVGAVTYPGNEQFF
CDR3nt: TGTGCCAGCAGCGTAGGGGCAGTTACTTATCCTGGCAATGAGCAGTTCTTC
d_gene: NA
v_gene: TRBV9
abundance: few
j_gene: TRBJ2-1

CDR3aa: CASSKGVAAGELFF
CDR3nt: TGTGCCAGCAGCAAGGGGGTAGCGGCCGGGGAGCTGTTTTTT
d_gene: NA
v_gene: TRBV7-2
abundance: NA
j_gene: TRBJ2-2

CDR3aa: CSASIAGGPSYEQYF
CDR3nt: TGCAGTGCTTCCATAGCGGGAGGGCCCTCCTACGAGCAGTACTTC
d_gene: TRBD2
v_gene: TRBV20-1
abundance: NA
j_gene: TRBJ2-7

CDR3aa: CASSLEGTGGSPLHF
CDR3nt: TGCGCCAGCAGCTTGGAGGGGACAGGGGGATCACCCCTCCACTTT
d_gene: TRBD1
v_gene: TRBV5-1
abundance: many
j_gene: TRBJ1-6

CDR3aa: CASSYETGAIVEFF
CDR3nt: TGTGCCAGCAGTTACGAGACAGGGGCGATCGTGGAGTTCTTC
d_gene: TRBD1
v_gene: TRBV6-5
abundance: few
j_gene: TRBJ2-1

CDR3aa: CASSHGLAPNEQFF
CDR3nt: TGCGCCAGCAGCCACGGACTAGCACCCAATGAGCAGTTCTTC
d_gene: TRBD2
v_gene: TRBV4-3
abundance: once
j_gene: TRBJ2-1

CDR3aa: CASSQQAGPTDTQYF
CDR3nt: TGCGCCAGCAGCCAACAAGCGGGACCCACAGATACGCAGTATTTT
d_gene: TRBD2
v_gene: TRBV4-3
abundance: NA
j_gene: TRBJ2-3

CDR3aa: CASKTEASGSPEQFF
CDR3nt: TGTGCCAGCAAAACAGAGGCTAGCGGGAGTCCTGAGCAGTTCTTC
d_gene: TRBD2
v_gene: TRBV7-2
abundance: few
j_gene: TRBJ2-1

CDR3aa: CASSLLGTGELFF
CDR3nt: TGTGCCAGCAGTTTACTGGGGACCGGGGAGCTGTTTTTT
d_gene: NA
v_gene: TRBV27
abundance: NA
j_gene: TRBJ2-2

CDR3aa: CATPDATNEKLFF
CDR3nt: TGTGCCACCCCGGATGCAACTAATGAAAAACTGTTTTTT
d_gene: NA
v_gene: TRBV7-9
abundance: NA
j_gene: TRBJ1-4

CDR3aa: CASSYSSGWIYNEQFF
CDR3nt: TGTGCCAGCAGTTATTCCTCGGGGTGGATCTACAATGAGCAGTTCTTC
d_gene: NA
v_gene: TRBV6-2/TRBV6-3
abundance: many
j_gene: TRBJ2-1

CDR3aa: CASSPGVAGGSYNEQFF
CDR3nt: TGCGCCAGCAGCCCCGGGGTAGCGGGAGGTTCCTACAATGAGCAGTTCTTC
d_gene: TRBD2
v_gene: TRBV5-1
abundance: NA
j_gene: TRBJ2-1

CDR3aa: CSAADRAAGTGELFF
CDR3nt: TGCAGTGCGGCGGACAGGGCGGCGGGCACCGGGGAGCTGTTTTTT
d_gene: TRBD1
v_gene: TRBV20-1
abundance: few
j_gene: TRBJ2-2

CDR3aa: CASSQTPRGSGEQYF
CDR3nt: TGTGCCAGCAGCCAGACCCCGAGGGGGTCTGGCGAGCAGTACTTC
d_gene: NA
v_gene: TRBV14
abundance: NA
j_gene: TRBJ2-7

CDR3aa: CASTPGTSGGLTYEQYF
CDR3nt: TGTGCCAGCACCCCCGGGACTAGCGGGGGTCTTACCTACGAGCAGTACTTC
d_gene: TRBD2
v_gene: TRBV6-1
abundance: many
j_gene: TRBJ2-7

CDR3aa: CASKGLAYEQYF
CDR3nt: TGTGCCAGCAAAGGACTAGCCTACGAGCAGTACTTC
d_gene: TRBD2
v_gene: TRBV6-1
abundance: NA
j_gene: TRBJ2-7

CDR3aa: CASSFEGSNNEQFF
CDR3nt: TGCGCCAGCAGCTTCGAGGGAAGCAATAATGAGCAGTTCTTC
d_gene: NA
v_gene: TRBV5-1
abundance: few
j_gene: TRBJ2-1

CDR3aa: CASTGTGGNQPQHF
CDR3nt: TGTGCCAGCACTGGGACAGGGGGAAATCAGCCCCAGCATTTT
d_gene: TRBD1
v_gene: TRBV12-3/TRBV12-4
abundance: many
j_gene: TRBJ1-5

CDR3aa: CASSIGDVGQFF
CDR3nt: TGTGCCAGTAGTATAGGGGACGTCGGGCAGTTCTTC
d_gene: NA
v_gene: TRBV19
abundance: few
j_gene: TRBJ2-1

CDR3aa: CASSPTRGGLGGELFF
CDR3nt: TGTGCCAGCAGCCCCACCCGGGGGGGCCTGGGCGGGGAGCTGTTTTTT
d_gene: TRBD2
v_gene: TRBV7-2
abundance: few
j_gene: TRBJ2-2

CDR3aa: CASSQETSGYNEQFF
CDR3nt: TGTGCCAGCAGCCAAGAGACTAGCGGTTACAATGAGCAGTTCTTC
d_gene: TRBD2
v_gene: TRBV3-1
abundance: NA
j_gene: TRBJ2-1

CDR3aa: CASSSDRGSSYEQYF
CDR3nt: TGTGCCAGCAGCTCCGACAGGGGGAGCTCCTACGAGCAGTACTTC
d_gene: TRBD1
v_gene: TRBV7-9
abundance: many
j_gene: TRBJ2-7

CDR3aa: CATGAMNTEAFF
CDR3nt: TGTGCCACGGGGGCAATGAACACTGAAGCTTTCTTT
d_gene: NA
v_gene: TRBV25-1
abundance: NA
j_gene: TRBJ1-1

CDR3aa: CASSSNSGDYEQYF
CDR3nt: TGTGCCAGCAGCTCGAACTCTGGGGACTACGAGCAGTACTTC
d_gene: NA
v_gene: TRBV7-9
abundance: few
j_gene: TRBJ2-7

CDR3aa: CASSVSRGIHTEAFF
CDR3nt: TGTGCCAGCAGCGTCTCCAGGGGGATACACACTGAAGCTTTCTTT
d_gene: TRBD1
v_gene: TRBV7-9
abundance: NA
j_gene: TRBJ1-1

CDR3aa: CATSEPGTEEKLFF
CDR3nt: TGTGCCACCAGTGAGCCCGGGACAGAGGAAAAACTGTTTTTT
d_gene: TRBD1
v_gene: TRBV24-1
abundance: few
j_gene: TRBJ1-4

CDR3aa: CASRPGGPTNYGYTF
CDR3nt: TGTGCCAGCAGGCCTGGGGGACCCACTAACTATGGCTACACCTTC
d_gene: NA
v_gene: TRBV7-9
abundance: few
j_gene: TRBJ1-2

CDR3aa: CASSPLGTNPGNTIYF
CDR3nt: TGCGCCAGCAGCCCCCTCGGGACAAACCCTGGAAACACCATATATTTT
d_gene: NA
v_gene: TRBV4-3
abundance: NA
j_gene: TRBJ1-3